This paragraph covers one TCR beta chain sequence. Only in-frame clones appear in the TCRdb table, and some are missing; sequencing was by immunoSEQ multiplex PCR. Of approximately 1,500,000 clones listed, approximately 96% are singletons. These data originate in a study of shared clonotypes between healthy human individuals. Trimming removed 6 bases from V and 5 bases from J; junction bases left unmatched: 2. The V gene's germline CDR1 is LNHDA and CDR2 SQIVND (reference sequence). The CDR3 is 12 residues long. Recent acute infections and vaccinations were absent in the healthy HIV-negative adult donors.

Material for sequencing was naive CD4+ T cells sorted from blood. Subset in this sample: CD45RA+ positively selected. The receptor was derived from a man aged 30-40 years in good health. The chain is built from TRBV19 and TRBJ2-5, with TRBD1 matching 8 bases. The CDR3 nucleotides read TGTGCCAGTAGCCACAGGGGGGAGACCCAGTACTTC. It specifies CASSHRGETQYF.